This T cell receptor beta chain was sequenced during a study of memory CD8 T cells in hepatitis C reinfection. Study at large: Samples before reinfection came 55 to 20 weeks prior to detection.

Stated time point: pre-reinfection, 55 to 20 weeks before reinfection detection. TCR sequencing was done directly ex vivo on sorted cells, without expansion in vitro. A couple of donors provided sorted CD3+ CD8+ CD45RO- naive CD8 T cells at all three reinfection time points. The V end was cut by 1 base, the J end by 8 bases, with 3 bases between. Germline V lookup: CDR1 LNHDA, CDR2 SQIVND (reference sequence). The CDR3 is 11 amino acids. Libraries were prepared by immunoSEQ multiplex PCR; TCRdb keeps only in-frame clonotypes and omits some of them. The table includes approximately 51,000 clones, about nine tenths detected once.

The receptor was derived from a man aged 18 to 29 with hepatitis C virus infection. V is TRBV19 and J is TRBJ2-1; D not resolved. Sequencing used naive CD8+ T cells sorted from blood. This CDR3 is CASSIGDEQFF. CDR3 DNA sequence: TGTGCCAGTAGTATAGGCGATGAGCAGTTCTTC.